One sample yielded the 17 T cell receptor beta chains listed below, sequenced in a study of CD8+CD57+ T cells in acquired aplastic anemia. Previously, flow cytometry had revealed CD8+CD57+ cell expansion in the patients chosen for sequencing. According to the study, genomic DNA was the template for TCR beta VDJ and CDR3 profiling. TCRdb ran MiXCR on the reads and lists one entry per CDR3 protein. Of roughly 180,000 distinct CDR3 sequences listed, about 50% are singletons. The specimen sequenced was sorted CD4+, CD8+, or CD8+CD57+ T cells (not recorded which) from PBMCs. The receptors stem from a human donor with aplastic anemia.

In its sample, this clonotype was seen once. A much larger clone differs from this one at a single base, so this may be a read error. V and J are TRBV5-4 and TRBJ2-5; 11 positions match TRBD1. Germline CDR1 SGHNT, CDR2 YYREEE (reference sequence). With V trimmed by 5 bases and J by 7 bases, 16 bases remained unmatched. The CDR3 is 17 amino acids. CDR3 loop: CASRRTGGAGPGGTQYF. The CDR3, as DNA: TGTGCCAGCAGGCGGACAGGGGGCGCTGGCCCAGGAGGGACCCAGTACTTC.

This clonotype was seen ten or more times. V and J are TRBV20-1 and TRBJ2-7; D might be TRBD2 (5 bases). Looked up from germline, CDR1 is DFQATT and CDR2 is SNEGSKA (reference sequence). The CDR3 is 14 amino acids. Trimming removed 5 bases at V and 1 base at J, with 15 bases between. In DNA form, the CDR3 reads TGCAGTGCTTGGGGAGATGGAATATCCTACGAGCAGTACTTC. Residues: CSAWGDGISYEQYF.

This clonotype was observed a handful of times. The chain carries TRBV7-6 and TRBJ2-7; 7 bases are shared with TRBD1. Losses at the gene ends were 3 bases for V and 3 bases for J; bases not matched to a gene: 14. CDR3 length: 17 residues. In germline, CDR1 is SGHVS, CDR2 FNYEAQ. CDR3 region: CASSLYQTGPLGYEQYF. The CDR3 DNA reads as TGTGCCAGCAGCTTGTACCAGACAGGGCCTTTGGGCTACGAGCAGTACTTC. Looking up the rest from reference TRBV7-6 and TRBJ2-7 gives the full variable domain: GAGVSQSPRYKVTKRGQDVALRCDPISGHVSLYWYRQALGQGPEFLTYFNYEAQQDKSGLPNDRFSAERPEGSISTLTIQRTEQRDSAMYRCASSLYQTGPLGYEQYFGPGTRLTVT.

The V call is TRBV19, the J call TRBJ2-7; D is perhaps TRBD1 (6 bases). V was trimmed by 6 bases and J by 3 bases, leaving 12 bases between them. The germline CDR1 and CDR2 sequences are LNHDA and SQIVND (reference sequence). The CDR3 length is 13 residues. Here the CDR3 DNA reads TGTGCCAGTAGGCCCAGGGGAAGCTACGAGCAGTACTTC. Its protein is CASRPRGSYEQYF. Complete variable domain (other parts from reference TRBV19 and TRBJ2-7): DGGITQSPKYLFRKEGQNVTLSCEQNLNHDAMYWYRQDPGQGLRLIYYSQIVNDFQKGDIAEGYSVSREKKESFPLTVTSAQKNPTAFYLCASRPRGSYEQYFGPGTRLTVT.

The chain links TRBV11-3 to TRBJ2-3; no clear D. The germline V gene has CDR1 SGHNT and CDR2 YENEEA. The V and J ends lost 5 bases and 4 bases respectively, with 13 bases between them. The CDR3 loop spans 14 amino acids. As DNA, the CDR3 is TGTGCCAGCAGCCTACGTGTCGGCGCAGATACGCAGTATTTT. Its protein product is CASSLRVGADTQYF.

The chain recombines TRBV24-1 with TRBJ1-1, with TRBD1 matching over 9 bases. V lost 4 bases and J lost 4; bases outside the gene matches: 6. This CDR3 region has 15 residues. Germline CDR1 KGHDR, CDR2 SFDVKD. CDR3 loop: CATSDETGGVTEAFF. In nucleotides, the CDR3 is TGTGCCACCAGTGACGAGACAGGGGGTGTCACTGAAGCTTTCTTT.

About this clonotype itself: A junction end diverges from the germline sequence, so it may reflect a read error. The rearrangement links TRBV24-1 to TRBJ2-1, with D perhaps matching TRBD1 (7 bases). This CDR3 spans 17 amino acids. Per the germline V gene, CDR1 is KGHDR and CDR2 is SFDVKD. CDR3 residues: CATSDPPEGAKNNEQFF. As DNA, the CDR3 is TGTGCCACCAGTGATCCCCCGGAGGGGGCGAAAAACAACGAGCAGTTCTTC.

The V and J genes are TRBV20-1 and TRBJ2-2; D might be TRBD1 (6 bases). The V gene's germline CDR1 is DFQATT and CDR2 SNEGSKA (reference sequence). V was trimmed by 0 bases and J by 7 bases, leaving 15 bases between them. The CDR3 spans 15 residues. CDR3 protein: CSARDSGTTVGELFF. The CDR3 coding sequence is TGCAGTGCTAGAGATTCCGGGACAACCGTCGGGGAGCTGTTTTTT.

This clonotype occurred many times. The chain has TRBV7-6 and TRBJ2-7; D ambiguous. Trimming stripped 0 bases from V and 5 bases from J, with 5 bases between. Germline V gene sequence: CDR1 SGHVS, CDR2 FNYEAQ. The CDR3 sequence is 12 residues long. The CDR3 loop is CASSLARDEQYF. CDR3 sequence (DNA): TGTGCCAGCAGCTTAGCCCGGGACGAGCAGTACTTC.

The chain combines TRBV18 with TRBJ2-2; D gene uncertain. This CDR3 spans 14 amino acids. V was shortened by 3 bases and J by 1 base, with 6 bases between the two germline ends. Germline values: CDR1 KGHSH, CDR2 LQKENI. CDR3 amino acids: CASSPPMNTGELFF. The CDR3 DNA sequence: TGTGCCAGCTCACCGCCAATGAACACCGGGGAGCTGTTTTTT.

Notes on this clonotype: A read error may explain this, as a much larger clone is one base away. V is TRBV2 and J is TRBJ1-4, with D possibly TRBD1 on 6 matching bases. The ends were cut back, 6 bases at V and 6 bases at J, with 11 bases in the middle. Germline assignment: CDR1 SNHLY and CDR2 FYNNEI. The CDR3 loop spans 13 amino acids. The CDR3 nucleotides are TGTGCCAGCAGAAGACAGGCCCATGAAAAACTGTTTTTT. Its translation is CASRRQAHEKLFF.

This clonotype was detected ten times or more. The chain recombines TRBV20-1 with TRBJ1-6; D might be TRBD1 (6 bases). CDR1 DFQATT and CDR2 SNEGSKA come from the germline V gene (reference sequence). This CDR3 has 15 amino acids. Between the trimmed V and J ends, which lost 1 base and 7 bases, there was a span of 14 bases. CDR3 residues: CSARVLGGTNSPLHF. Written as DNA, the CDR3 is TGCAGTGCTAGAGTCCTAGGGGGGACCAATTCACCCCTCCACTTT.

The CDR3 sequence is CASRAGGKGDETQYF. The DNA for the CDR3 is TGTGCCAGTCGAGCGGGAGGGAAGGGAGACGAGACCCAGTACTTC. This sequence joins TRBV19 and TRBJ2-5; 10 bases fit TRBD2. Germline V gene data show CDR1 as LNHDA and CDR2 as SQIVND (reference sequence). The CDR3 is 15 amino acids. With V trimmed by 8 bases and J by 5 bases, 11 bases remained unmatched.

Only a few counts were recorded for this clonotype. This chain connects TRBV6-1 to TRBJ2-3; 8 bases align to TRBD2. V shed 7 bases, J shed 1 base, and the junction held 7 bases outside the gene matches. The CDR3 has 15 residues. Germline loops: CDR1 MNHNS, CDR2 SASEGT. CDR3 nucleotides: TGTGCCAGCACCCAAGCGGGAGCCCGCACAGATACGCAGTATTTT. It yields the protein CASTQAGARTDTQYF.

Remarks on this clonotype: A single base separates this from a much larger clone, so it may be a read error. The DNA for the CDR3 is TGCGCCAGCAGCGATGGGGGGAAGGGAAACAATGAGCGGTTCTTC. Its translation: CASSDGGKGNNERFF. This chain joins TRBV5-1 and TRBJ2-1; the D gene is possibly TRBD2 (6 bases). The CDR3 has 15 residues. From germline, CDR1 is SGHRS and CDR2 YFSETQ.

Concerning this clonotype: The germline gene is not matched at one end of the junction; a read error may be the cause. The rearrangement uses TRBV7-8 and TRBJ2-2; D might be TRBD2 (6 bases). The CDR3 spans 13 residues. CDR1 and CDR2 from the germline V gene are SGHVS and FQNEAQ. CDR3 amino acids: CARRPRVTGGLFF. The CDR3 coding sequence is TGTGCCCGCAGACCGAGGGTTACCGGGGGGCTGTTTTTT.

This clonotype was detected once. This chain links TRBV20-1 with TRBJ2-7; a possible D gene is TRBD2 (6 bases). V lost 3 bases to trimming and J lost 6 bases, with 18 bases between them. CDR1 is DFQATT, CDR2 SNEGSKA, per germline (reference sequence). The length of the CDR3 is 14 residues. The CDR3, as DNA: TGCAGTGCTAGGGGCCGGGGGAGTCTCCGCGAGCAGTACTTC. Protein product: CSARGRGSLREQYF.